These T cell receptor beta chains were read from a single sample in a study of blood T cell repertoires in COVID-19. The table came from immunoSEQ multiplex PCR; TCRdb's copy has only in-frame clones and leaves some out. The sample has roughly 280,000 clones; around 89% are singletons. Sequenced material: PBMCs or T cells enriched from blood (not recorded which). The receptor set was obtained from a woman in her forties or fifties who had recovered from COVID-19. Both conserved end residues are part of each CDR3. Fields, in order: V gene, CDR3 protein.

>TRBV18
CASSELLAEKTQYF
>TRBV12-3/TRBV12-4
CASSLARVTLQHF
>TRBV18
CASSPSARTDTQYF
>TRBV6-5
CASSYSAGRETQYF
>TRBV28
CASRYPGQAGTEAFF
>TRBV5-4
CASSLLSGGGTDTQYF
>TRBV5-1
CASTVSDRNTEAFF
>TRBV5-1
CASSDDPGRGNSPLHF
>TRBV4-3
CASSQDSSGSSWEQYF
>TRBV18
CASSPRQEKDGGRQPQHF
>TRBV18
CASSPPSGALTQYF
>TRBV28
CASSLRTGVQPQHF
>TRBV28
CASREYRVGYTF
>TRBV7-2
CASSLQGRGNTGELFF
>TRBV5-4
CASSYDRGQTLNYGYTF
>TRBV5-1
CASSSGHGTPPGYTF
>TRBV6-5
CASRGGLIGYEQYF
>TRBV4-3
CASSQVGGAGDNYGYTF
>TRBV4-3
CASSQDPGFEQYF
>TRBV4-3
CASSQDSYVSGSIETQYF
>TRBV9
CASSVGLAGNNEQFF
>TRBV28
CASSFRDRGRNSPLHF
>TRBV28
CASSLSFDRDGYTF
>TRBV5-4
CASSLADRVYGYTF
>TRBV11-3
CASSLDGTSGYEQYF
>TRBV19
CATAAGPTSTDTQYF
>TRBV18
CASSRSTGQGSGYTF
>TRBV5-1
CASSLELAEYNEQFF
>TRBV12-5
CASGSPGAGELFF
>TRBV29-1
CSARTIGANYGYTF
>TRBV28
CASSFFQGSMNTEAFF
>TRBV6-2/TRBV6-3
CASSYLDYSYNEQFF
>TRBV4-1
CASSQELWTSGRRDIQYF
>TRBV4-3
CASSQEFGLAEAEQYF
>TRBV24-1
CATGGGGPRDTQYF
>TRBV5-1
CASSLEAGVYEKLFF
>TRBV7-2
CASSSDGHSYGYTF
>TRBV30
CASQIQRATEAFF
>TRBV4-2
CASSQDRGGTGGYTF
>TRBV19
CASSIDMSTQETQYF
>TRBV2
CASRATGATNEKLFF
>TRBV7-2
CASSSDREPQHF
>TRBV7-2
CASSLDGIEKLFF
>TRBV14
CASSRLQASTDTQYF
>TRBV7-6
CASSLGPGTSGIQETQYF
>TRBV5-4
CASSWGTSGSPETQYF
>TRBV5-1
CASSLYVGNSPLHF
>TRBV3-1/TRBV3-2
CASSQGTGGGAYGYTF
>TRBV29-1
CSVQTGGSSNYGYTF
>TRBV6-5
CASSLERNTEAFF
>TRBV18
CASSPLQGATDTQYF
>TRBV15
CATSRDQSETDTQYF
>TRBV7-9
CASSLGTGGETQYF
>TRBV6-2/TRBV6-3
CASSGTGSFYGYTF